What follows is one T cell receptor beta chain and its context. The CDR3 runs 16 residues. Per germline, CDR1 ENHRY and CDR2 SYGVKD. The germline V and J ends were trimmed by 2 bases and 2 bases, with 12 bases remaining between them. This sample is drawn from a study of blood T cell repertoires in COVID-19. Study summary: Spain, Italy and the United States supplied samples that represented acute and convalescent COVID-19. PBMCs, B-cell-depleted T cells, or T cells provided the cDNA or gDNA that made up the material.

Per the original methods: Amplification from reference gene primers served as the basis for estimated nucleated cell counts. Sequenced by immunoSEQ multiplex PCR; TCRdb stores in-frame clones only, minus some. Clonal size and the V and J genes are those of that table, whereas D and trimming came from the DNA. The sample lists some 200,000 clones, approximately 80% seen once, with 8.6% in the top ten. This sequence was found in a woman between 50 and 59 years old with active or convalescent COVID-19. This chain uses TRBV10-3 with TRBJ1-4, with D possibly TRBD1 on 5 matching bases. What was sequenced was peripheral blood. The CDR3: CAISEQGGGTNEKLFF. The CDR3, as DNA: TGTGCCATCAGTGAGCAGGGTGGAGGGACTAATGAAAAACTGTTTTTT.